The present TCR beta chain was sequenced within a study of shared clonotypes between healthy human individuals (dated by TCRdb to 2018 to 2020). Concerning the study at large: The cohort comprised a couple of women and a few men aged 18 to 49 years. Blood TCR repertoires of five healthy adults were deeply sequenced to estimate repertoire size and the extent of clonotype sharing between individuals. For each donor, CD4 naive and CD4 memory were each given three plates, CD8 naive was given two plates, and CD8 memory was given one plate. Per donor, leukapheresis produced somewhere between about 0.85 and 9.5 billion PBMCs. Different laboratories and diverse techniques were used to prepare libraries and sequence TCR repertoires, to increase sequencing depth and limit assay-specific biases.

According to the germline V gene (reference sequence), CDR1 reads GTSNPN and CDR2 reads SVGIG. Including cysteine and phenylalanine, the CDR3 has 17 amino acids. Of all the DNA, just the CDR3 is kept, 51 bases in frame from base 1. V sheds 1 base and J sheds 3 bases, leaving 19 bases between their ends. Using the deep immunoSEQ assay, multiplex PCR amplified TCR CDR3 regions from genomic DNA. Extracted genomic DNA from each cell subset was spread evenly across all wells of several immunoSEQ 96-well plates, with each plate serving as a replicate. Each replicate PCR for sorted subsets received roughly 0.2 ug genomic DNA, equal to tens of thousands of T cell genomes. Purified libraries were measured with a Qubit 3.0 fluorometer, size-checked on a Bioanalyzer 2100, and measured again with the KAPA Library Quantification kit. Each immunoSEQ 96-well plate was sequenced on its own single-read 150-cycle Illumina NextSeq 550 flow cell. On the study's bioinformatics: Because the immunoSEQ output held only junctional sequences and lacked quality scores, the filtering could not match the filtering applied to full-length reads. Sequences were annotated with PyIR, a Python wrapper for IgBLAST v1.9, and V/J genes and CDR3 were assigned using IMGT germline references. Reads were filtered out if the reads had weak V/J assignments (E-value above 1e-6), no CDR3, stop codons, out-of-frame junctions, or ambiguous translated residues. V3J clonotypes were defined as sequences sharing an identical inferred V gene, J gene, and CDR3 amino acid sequence. Percentage overlap between repertoires was calculated by dividing the number of shared unique clonotypes by the size of the smaller repertoire. Three approaches were used to assess repertoire richness: RTK rarefaction, the Chao1 estimator, and Recon v2.1 estimates of unobserved clonotypes. Generation probabilities were computed with OLGA for all TCRbeta clonotypes obtained by the gDNA method from several donors. TCRdb re-hosts the immuneACCESS table, in-frame sequences only. Its copies lack some clones; in the studies checked, an unresolved V gene accounts for under half of them, and the cause for the rest is not known. For V, J and clone size, that table is used; D and trimming come from the DNA. This sample has around 2.3 million clones in its table, and around 95% of those were observed once. The ten largest make up 0.13% of the sample.

Turning to this clone: It has no known antigen specificity. The sample holds no much larger clone one base away, and base qualities are not on file.

The study at large found these results: Pairwise subsampling led to the expectation that sequencing depth would affect the degree of clonotype sharing among donors. Across several donors, approximately 5% of naive CD4, roughly 3.5% of naive CD8, 2.3% of memory CD4, and roughly 0.4% of memory CD8 clonotypes were shared. Incomplete sequencing was indicated by rarefaction of sorted-subset datasets, despite the large sequencing depth. Larger estimated clonotype richness was generally found for naive subsets than for memory subsets. Compared with non-shared clonotypes, the clonotypes found in all four sorted-subset donors had higher generation probabilities. Because the study included a small number of donors, the genetic and exposure-history diversity represented was limited. Only blood was sampled, and tissue TCR repertoires likely differ from those in blood.

Healthy HIV-negative adults with no recently reported acute infections or vaccinations were included as donors. Only Caucasian adults living in Nashville, Tennessee, USA were represented among the donors. Magnetic negative selection was used to enrich CD4+ T cells, after which naive cells were positively selected on CD45RA and the negative fraction became the memory subset. After blood collection by leukapheresis, PBMCs were isolated using Ficoll-Histopaque density gradient centrifugation and then cryopreserved in the vapor phase of liquid nitrogen. Purity and quantity of every magnetically sorted T cell population were checked by analytical flow cytometry. Genomic DNA was isolated from every sorted fraction and measured by UV absorbance on a Nanodrop 2000c.

This TCR came from a young man in good health. Recombination connected TRBV30 to TRBJ2-4; the D gene is perhaps TRBD2, on 6 matching bases. Sequenced sample: naive CD4+ T cells sorted from blood. This specimen's cell subset or site label, per the study, means: CD45RA+ positively selected. In nucleotide form, the sequence is TGTGCCTGGAGTGCAAAAAATACCGGGACTGGCAAAAACATTCAGTACTTC. This sequence encodes CAWSAKNTGTGKNIQYF. Reference TRBV30 and TRBJ2-4 proteins supply the regions before and after the CDR3; the full variable domain is: SQTIHQWPATLVQPVGSPLSLECTVEGTSNPNLYWYRQAAGRGLQLLFYSVGIGQISSEVPQNLSASRPQDRQFILSSKKLLLSDSGFYLCAWSAKNTGTGKNIQYFGAGTRLSVL.